The T cell receptor beta chain under discussion was sequenced for a study of shared clonotypes between healthy human individuals. This clone was detected only once. V was cut by 5 bases and J by 2 bases, with 12 bases left in between. The length of the CDR3 is 14 residues. In germline, CDR1 is SGHRS, CDR2 YFSETQ. Some clones are missing from TCRdb's copy, which holds only in-frame ones; the method was immunoSEQ multiplex PCR. The profile shows 980,000 or so clones, around 80% of them singletons. The clonotype comes from a man younger than 35 in good health. The sample comprised memory CD4+ T cells sorted from blood. Documented subset: CD45RA-negative fraction. V and J are TRBV5-1 and TRBJ2-3, with D unresolved. The CDR3 spells CASRVPTDTDTQYF. The CDR3 DNA sequence: TGCGCCAGCAGAGTCCCCACCGACACAGATACGCAGTATTTT.